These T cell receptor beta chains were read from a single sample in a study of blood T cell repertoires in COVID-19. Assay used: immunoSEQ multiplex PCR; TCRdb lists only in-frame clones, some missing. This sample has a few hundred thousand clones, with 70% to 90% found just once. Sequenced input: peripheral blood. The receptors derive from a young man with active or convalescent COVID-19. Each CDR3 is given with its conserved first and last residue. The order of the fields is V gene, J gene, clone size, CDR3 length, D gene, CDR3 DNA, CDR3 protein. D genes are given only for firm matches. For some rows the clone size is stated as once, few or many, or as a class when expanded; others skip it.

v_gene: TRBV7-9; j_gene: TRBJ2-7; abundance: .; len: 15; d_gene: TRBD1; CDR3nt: TGTGCCAGCACCCCCCTAGGGGGCGAGGGCTACGAGCAGTACTTC; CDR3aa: CASTPLGGEGYEQYF
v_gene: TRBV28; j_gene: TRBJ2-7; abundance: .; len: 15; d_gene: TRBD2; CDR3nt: TGTGCCAGCAGCCTGACCGGACTAGATTCGTACGAGCAGTACTTC; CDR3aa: CASSLTGLDSYEQYF
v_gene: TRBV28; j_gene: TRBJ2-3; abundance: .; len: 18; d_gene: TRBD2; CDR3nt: TGTGCCAGCAGTTTTATCGCGGGAGGGTTTTTAAGCACAGATACGCAGTATTTT; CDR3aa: CASSFIAGGFLSTDTQYF
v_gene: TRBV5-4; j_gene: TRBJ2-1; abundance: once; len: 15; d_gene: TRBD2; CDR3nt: TGTGCCAGCAGCATACTAGCGGGGGACTACAATGAGCAGTTCTTC; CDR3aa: CASSILAGDYNEQFF
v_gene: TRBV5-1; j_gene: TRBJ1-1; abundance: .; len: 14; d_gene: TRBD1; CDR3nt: TGCGCCAGCAGCAGGGGACAGTCGGACACTGAAGCTTTCTTT; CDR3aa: CASSRGQSDTEAFF
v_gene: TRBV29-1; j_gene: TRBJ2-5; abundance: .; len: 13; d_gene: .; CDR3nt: TGCAGCGTTGAAGGGGCCGGCGAAGAGACCCAGTACTTC; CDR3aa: CSVEGAGEETQYF
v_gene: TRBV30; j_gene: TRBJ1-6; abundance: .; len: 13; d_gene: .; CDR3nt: TGTGCCTGGAGTGTAATCGTGGGGGCGCCCCTCCACTTT; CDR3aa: CAWSVIVGAPLHF
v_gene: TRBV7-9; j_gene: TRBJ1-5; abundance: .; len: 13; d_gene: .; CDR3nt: TGTGCCAGCAGCCCAGGGGGCAATCAGCCCCAGCATTTT; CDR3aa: CASSPGGNQPQHF
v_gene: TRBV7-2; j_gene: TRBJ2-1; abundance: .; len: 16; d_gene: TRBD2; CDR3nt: TGTGCCAGCAGCTTATACGCGGGGGGTACGTGGAATGAGCAGTTCTTC; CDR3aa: CASSLYAGGTWNEQFF
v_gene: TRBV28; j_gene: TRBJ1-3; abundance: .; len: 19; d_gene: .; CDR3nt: TGTGCCAGCAGTTTATTTTCGCCCCAAACCGGACTTTCAGGGGACACCATATATTTT; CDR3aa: CASSLFSPQTGLSGDTIYF
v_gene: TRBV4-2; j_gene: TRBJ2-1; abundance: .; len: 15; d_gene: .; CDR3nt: TGTGCCAGCAGCCTACCGGGGAGCTCCTACAATGAGCAGTTCTTC; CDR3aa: CASSLPGSSYNEQFF
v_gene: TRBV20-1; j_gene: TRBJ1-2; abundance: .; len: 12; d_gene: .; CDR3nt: TGCAGTGCTCGTGGAGACTTCTATGGCTACACCTTC; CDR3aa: CSARGDFYGYTF
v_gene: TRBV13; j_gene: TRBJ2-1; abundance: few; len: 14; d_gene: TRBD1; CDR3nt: TGTGCCAGCAGCTGGGGACAGGGTAAAAATGAGCAGTTCTTC; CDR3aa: CASSWGQGKNEQFF
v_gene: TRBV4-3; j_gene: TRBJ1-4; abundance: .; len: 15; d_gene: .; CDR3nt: TGCGCCAGCAGCCATGGACTGCAATATAATGAAAAACTGTTTTTT; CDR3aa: CASSHGLQYNEKLFF
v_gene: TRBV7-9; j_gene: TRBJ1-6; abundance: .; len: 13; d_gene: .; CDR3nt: TGTGCCAGCGCTCAGGGGAACAATTCACCCCTCCACTTT; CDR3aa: CASAQGNNSPLHF
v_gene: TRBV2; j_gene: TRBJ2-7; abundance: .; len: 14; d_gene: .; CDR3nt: TGTGCCAGCAGTGTATCGCAGGGATCCTACGAGCAGTACTTC; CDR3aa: CASSVSQGSYEQYF
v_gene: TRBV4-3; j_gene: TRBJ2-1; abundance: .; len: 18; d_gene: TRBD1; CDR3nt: TGCGCCAGCAGCCAAGAAGCTAGGACAGGGGGCAACCTCGATGAGCAGTTCTTC; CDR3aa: CASSQEARTGGNLDEQFF
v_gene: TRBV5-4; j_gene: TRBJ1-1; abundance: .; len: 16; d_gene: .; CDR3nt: TGTGCCAGCAGCCCCTCGTCATGGCGGTCTAACACTGAAGCTTTCTTT; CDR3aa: CASSPSSWRSNTEAFF
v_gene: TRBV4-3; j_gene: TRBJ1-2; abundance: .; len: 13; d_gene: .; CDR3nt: TGCGCCAGCAGCCAAGGGGGGCTCGATGGCTACACCTTC; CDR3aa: CASSQGGLDGYTF
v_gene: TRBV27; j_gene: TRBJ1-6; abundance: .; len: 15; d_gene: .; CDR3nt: TGTGCCAGCAGTCAAAGAAGGGGAGGTAATTCACCCCTCCACTTT; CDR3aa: CASSQRRGGNSPLHF
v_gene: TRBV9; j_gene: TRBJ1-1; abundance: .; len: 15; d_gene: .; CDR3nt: TGTGCCAGCAGCCCCGGGGACATCCCGAACACTGAAGCTTTCTTT; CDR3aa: CASSPGDIPNTEAFF
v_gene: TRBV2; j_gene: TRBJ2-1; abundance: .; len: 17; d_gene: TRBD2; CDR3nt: TGTGCCAGCAGTGCGTTTTGGGGGACTAGCGGTACCAATGAGCAGTTCTTC; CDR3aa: CASSAFWGTSGTNEQFF
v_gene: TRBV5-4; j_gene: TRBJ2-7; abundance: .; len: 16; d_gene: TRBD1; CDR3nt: TGTGCCAGCAGCGTACAGGGGGGAGGTCGCTCCTACGAGCAGTACTTC; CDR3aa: CASSVQGGGRSYEQYF
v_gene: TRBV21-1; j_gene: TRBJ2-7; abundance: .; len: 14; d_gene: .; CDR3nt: TGTGCCAGCAGCGGACTCGGTTTGGTCTACGAGCAGTACTTC; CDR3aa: CASSGLGLVYEQYF
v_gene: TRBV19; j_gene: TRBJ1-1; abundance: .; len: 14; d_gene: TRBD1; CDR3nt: TGTGCCAGTAGGAATCCAGGGGGGAACACTGAAGCTTTCTTT; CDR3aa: CASRNPGGNTEAFF
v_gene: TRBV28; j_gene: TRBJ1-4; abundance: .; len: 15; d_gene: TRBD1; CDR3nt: TGTGCCAGCAGTTTACCGACAGGGACTGGAGAAAAACTGTTTTTT; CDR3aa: CASSLPTGTGEKLFF
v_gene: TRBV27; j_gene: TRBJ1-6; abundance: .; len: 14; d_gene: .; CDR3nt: TGTGCCAGCAGTATCCGGGTCGGAAATTCACCCCTCCACTTT; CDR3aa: CASSIRVGNSPLHF
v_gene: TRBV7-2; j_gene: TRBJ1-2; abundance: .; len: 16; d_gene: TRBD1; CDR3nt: TGTGCCAGCAGCTTCGGCCGGGACAGGGGGATCTATGGCTACACCTTC; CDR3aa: CASSFGRDRGIYGYTF
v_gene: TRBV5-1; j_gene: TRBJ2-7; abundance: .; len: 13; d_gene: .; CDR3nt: TGCGCCAGCAGCTTGACTGGCTCCTACGAGCAGTACTTC; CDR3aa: CASSLTGSYEQYF
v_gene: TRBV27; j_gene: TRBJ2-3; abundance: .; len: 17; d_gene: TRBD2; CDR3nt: TGTGCCAGCAGTCTTAACTCCCTGACTAGCGGGAGAGATACGCAGTATTTT; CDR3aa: CASSLNSLTSGRDTQYF
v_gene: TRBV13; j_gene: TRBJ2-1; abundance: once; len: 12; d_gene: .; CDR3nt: TGTGCCAGCAGCTTAACGTCGGAGGAGCAGTTCTTC; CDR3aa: CASSLTSEEQFF
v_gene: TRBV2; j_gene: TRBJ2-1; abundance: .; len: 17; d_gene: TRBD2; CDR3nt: TGTGCCAGCAGTTACCAACTTCTAGCGGGGACTAACAATGAGCAGTTCTTC; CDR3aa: CASSYQLLAGTNNEQFF
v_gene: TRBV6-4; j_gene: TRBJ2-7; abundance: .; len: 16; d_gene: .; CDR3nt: TGTGCCAGCAGTGACCCCGACAGACGATTATTATACGAGCAGTACTTC; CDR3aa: CASSDPDRRLLYEQYF
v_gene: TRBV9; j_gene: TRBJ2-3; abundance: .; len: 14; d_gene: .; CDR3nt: TGTGCCAGCAGCGTAGAATACGCGACAGATACGCAGTATTTT; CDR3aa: CASSVEYATDTQYF
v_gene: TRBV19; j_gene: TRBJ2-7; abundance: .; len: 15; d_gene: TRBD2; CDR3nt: TGTGCCAGTAGTATGGAGGGACTAGCGGGCCACGAGCAGTACTTC; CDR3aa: CASSMEGLAGHEQYF
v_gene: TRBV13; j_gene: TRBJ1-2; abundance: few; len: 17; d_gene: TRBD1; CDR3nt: TGTGCCAGCAGCAACTCCCTTCAGGGGGCGCGAGGCTATGGCTACACCTTC; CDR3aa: CASSNSLQGARGYGYTF
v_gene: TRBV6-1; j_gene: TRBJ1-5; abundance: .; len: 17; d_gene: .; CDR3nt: TGTGCCAGCAGTGAAGAGCGGGATTCGCTACCCAATCAGCCCCAGCATTTT; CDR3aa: CASSEERDSLPNQPQHF
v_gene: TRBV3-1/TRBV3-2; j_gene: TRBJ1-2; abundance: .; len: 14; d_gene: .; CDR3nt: TGTGCCAGCAGCCAGGGAGGAACTAACTATGGCTACACCTTC; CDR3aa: CASSQGGTNYGYTF